Each of the 32 T cell receptor beta chains below was sequenced from the same sample in a study of graft-versus-host responses after intestinal transplantation. This table comes from immunoSEQ multiplex PCR, and its TCRdb copy is limited to in-frame clones, with some not included. The profile shows around 2,500 clones, roughly 93% of them singletons. The sequencing used PBMCs, collected less than 20 days after intestinal transplant. The receptors stem from a human patient who received an intestinal transplant, so some T cells may come from the graft donor.

The V call is TRBV7-9, the J call TRBJ1-5; no firm D call. V dropped 5 bases and J dropped 4 bases, with 6 bases sitting between them. This CDR3 has 12 residues. Germline CDR1 is SEHNR and CDR2 is FQNEAQ (reference sequence). For the CDR3, the DNA is TGTGCCAGCAGCCACGAGAATCAGCCCCAGCATTTT. This encodes CASSHENQPQHF.

The chain links TRBV5-1 to TRBJ2-7; 10 bases align to TRBD1. This CDR3 region has 14 residues. From germline, CDR1 is SGHRS and CDR2 YFSETQ. With 0 bases clipped from V and 5 bases from J, the junction kept 2 bases outside the gene matches. The CDR3 DNA reads TGCGCCAGCAGCTTGGGACAGGGGGCCGACGAGCAGTACGTC. Translated, it gives CASSLGQGADEQYV.

The rearrangement links TRBV5-6 to TRBJ1-6; TRBD1 matches at 8 bases. This CDR3 contains 15 residues. Germline V CDR1 and CDR2: SGHDT, YYEEEE. V lost 4 bases, J lost 3 bases, and 3 bases stayed unmatched. The chain's CDR3 is CASSLGQDYNSPLHF. CDR3 bases: TGTGCCAGCAGCCTGGGACAGGACTATAATTCACCCCTCCACTTT.

J is TRBJ1-4 and V is TRBV29-1; 9 bases align to TRBD1. J was trimmed by 8 bases and V by 7 bases; bases with no gene match: 5. The germline gives CDR1 SQVTM, CDR2 ANQGSEA. The CDR3 runs 12 residues. CDR3 bases: TGCAGCGCACAGGGGGCCTGGGAAAAACTGTTTTTT. The encoded protein is CSAQGAWEKLFF.

The V and J genes are TRBV5-1 and TRBJ1-6; D remains ambiguous. CDR3 length: 16 residues. The ends were cut back, 4 bases at V and 0 bases at J, with 11 bases in the middle. Germline V gene sequence: CDR1 SGHRS, CDR2 YFSETQ. The chain's CDR3 is CASSLGGSSYNSPLHF. CDR3 nucleotides: TGCGCCAGCAGCCTCGGCGGGAGCTCCTATAATTCACCCCTCCACTTT.

The chain couples TRBV11-2 to TRBJ2-5; tentatively, D is TRBD2 (5 bases). The V gene lost 5 bases and the J gene lost 2 bases, with 12 bases spanning the gap. The CDR3 runs to 14 residues. Germline V lookup: CDR1 SGHAT, CDR2 FQNNGV. The CDR3 sequence is CASSPTSAQETQYF. The CDR3, as DNA: TGTGCCAGCAGCCCAACTAGTGCACAAGAGACCCAGTACTTC.

This clone was observed a single time. This chain links TRBV28 with TRBJ1-2; D is possibly TRBD1 (5 bases). The CDR3 extends over 11 amino acids. The V gene lost 4 bases and the J gene lost 8 bases, with 8 bases spanning the gap. Germline assignment: CDR1 MDHEN and CDR2 SYDVKM. The CDR3 DNA follows: TGTGCCAGCAGTTCAGGGTTAGGCTACACCTTC. It codes for CASSSGLGYTF.

The chain is built from TRBV6-5 and TRBJ2-1, with D possibly being TRBD1 (5 bases). Trimming pared 5 bases from V and 0 bases from J, leaving 11 bases between. Germline loops: CDR1 MNHEY, CDR2 SVGAGI. The CDR3 has 15 amino acids. The DNA of the CDR3 is TGTGCCAGCAGTACGGACACGAGCTCCTACAATGAGCAGTTCTTC. It encodes CASSTDTSSYNEQFF.

The chain employs TRBV30 and TRBJ1-4, with 9 nucleotides matching TRBD1. CDR1 is GTSNPN, CDR2 SVGIG, per germline (reference sequence). J gave up 10 bases and V 0 bases, and 12 bases lay outside the gene matches. The CDR3 has 16 amino acids. The CDR3 loop reads CAWSVKAGQGSGKLFF. DNA for the CDR3: TGTGCCTGGAGTGTAAAGGCCGGACAGGGGAGCGGAAAACTGTTTTTT.

The DNA of the CDR3 is TGTGCCTGGAGTGCGAGACCCGGGACAGGGGTAGAAAAACTGTTTTTT. Its protein product is CAWSARPGTGVEKLFF. The chain carries TRBV30 and TRBJ1-4, with TRBD1 matching 10 bases. Unmatched junction bases numbered 10, after V lost 1 base and J lost 8 bases. CDR1 GTSNPN and CDR2 SVGIG come from the germline V gene (reference sequence). The CDR3 spans 16 residues.

A single count supports this clone. This chain uses TRBV29-1 with TRBJ2-7, with D maybe TRBD1 (6 bases). The V end lost 2 bases, the J end lost 0 bases, and 8 bases lay between the germline ends. From germline, CDR1 is SQVTM and CDR2 ANQGSEA. The CDR3 is 13 residues long. The CDR3 DNA reads TGCAGCGTTGAAACAGGGAGCTCCTACGAGCAGTACTTC. This sequence encodes CSVETGSSYEQYF.

This sequence joins TRBV6-1 and TRBJ2-5; 13 bases agree with TRBD2. The CDR3 is made up of 15 amino acids. J gave up 2 bases and V 4 bases, and 1 base lay outside the gene matches. CDR1 and CDR2 (germline): MNHNS, SASEGT. The CDR3: CASSGLAGGQETQYF. The CDR3 nucleotides are TGTGCCAGCAGTGGACTAGCGGGGGGACAAGAGACCCAGTACTTC.

This clone is a singleton in its sample. The chain is built from TRBV7-3 and TRBJ2-3, with D possibly matching TRBD1 (5 bases). The CDR3 extends over 15 amino acids. V was shortened by 2 bases and J by 0 bases, with 9 bases between the two germline ends. From germline, CDR1 is SGHTA and CDR2 FQGTGA. The CDR3 coding sequence is TGTGCCAGCAGCTTAGGGCCAGGGAGCACAGATACGCAGTATTTT. Residues: CASSLGPGSTDTQYF.

The chain combines TRBV4-1 with TRBJ1-1; no clear D. The V gene lost 1 base and the J gene lost 4 bases, with 10 bases spanning the gap. This CDR3 comprises 14 residues. CDR1 and CDR2 (germline): MGHRA, YSYEKL. Here the CDR3 reads CASSQGGAGTEAFF. CDR3 coding DNA: TGCGCCAGCAGCCAAGGTGGCGCGGGCACTGAAGCTTTCTTT.

The chain has TRBV27 and TRBJ1-5; maybe TRBD1 (5 bases). V was pared by 3 bases and J by 4 bases, with 10 bases between. CDR1 and CDR2 (germline): MNHEY, SMNVEV (reference sequence). The CDR3 consists of 14 residues. Written as DNA, the CDR3 is TGTGCCAGCAGTTTGGGGCGGGGGAATCAGCCCCAGCATTTT. It codes for CASSLGRGNQPQHF.

The genes are TRBV9 and TRBJ1-3, with TRBD1 matching 7 bases. The length of the CDR3 is 15 residues. V shed 3 bases and J 3 bases; nucleotides not matched to a gene: 6. Germline V gene data show CDR1 as SGDLS and CDR2 as YYNGEE. The CDR3 sequence: CASSAQGSYGNTIYF. As DNA, the CDR3 is TGTGCCAGCAGCGCACAGGGGAGCTATGGAAACACCATATATTTT.

J is TRBJ2-1 and V is TRBV5-1; 13 nucleotides line up with TRBD2. This CDR3 spans 18 amino acids. CDR1 SGHRS and CDR2 YFSETQ come from the germline V gene. Losses at the gene ends were 1 base for V and 0 bases for J; bases not matched to a gene: 4. The DNA of the CDR3 is TGCGCCAGCAGCTTGAGGACTAGCGGGGGAAGCTCCTACAATGAGCAGTTCTTC. Translation: CASSLRTSGGSSYNEQFF.

In DNA, the CDR3 is TGTGCCAGCAGCTTCTCCCGCTTCCTCGGGGAAAACGAAGAGGCTTCCGGGGAGCTGTTTTTT. Protein sequence: CASSFSRFLGENEEASGELFF. V and J are TRBV7-6 and TRBJ2-2; possible D gene TRBD2, 5 bases. Germline V lookup: CDR1 SGHVS, CDR2 FNYEAQ. The CDR3 has 21 amino acids. The ends were cut back, 3 bases at V and 6 bases at J, with 32 bases in the middle.

This chain uses TRBV7-2 with TRBJ1-4, with 9 bases matching TRBD1. The CDR3 sequence is 15 residues long. With V trimmed by 6 bases and J by 5 bases, 7 bases remained unmatched. Germline V gives CDR1 SGHTA, CDR2 FQGNSA. The CDR3 here is CASRSGTGLNEKLFF. CDR3 bases: TGTGCCAGCAGGTCCGGGACAGGGTTGAATGAAAAACTGTTTTTT.

This sequence joins TRBV28 and TRBJ1-4; D not resolved. The CDR3 is 14 amino acids. V was trimmed by 2 bases and J by 3 bases, leaving 7 bases between them. Germline-derived CDR1 and CDR2 are MDHEN and SYDVKM. CDR3 sequence (DNA): TGTGCCAGCAGTTTAGGGCAGTCTAATGAAAAACTGTTTTTT. Its protein product is CASSLGQSNEKLFF. Variable domain in full (rest from reference TRBV28 and TRBJ1-4): DVKVTQSSRYLVKRTGEKVFLECVQDMDHENMFWYRQDPGLGLRLIYFSYDVKMKEKGDIPEGYSVSREKKERFSLILESASTNQTSMYLCASSLGQSNEKLFFGSGTQLSVL.

V and J are TRBV15 and TRBJ2-2, with a tentative D call TRBD1 (6 bases). Germline assignment: CDR1 LNHNV and CDR2 YYDKDF (reference sequence). Trimming shortened V by 3 bases and J by 5 bases, and 13 bases separated the two germline ends. The CDR3 has 15 amino acids. As DNA, the CDR3 is TGTGCCACCAGCAGGGTCCCACAGGGTACCGGGGAGCTGTTTTTT. Protein: CATSRVPQGTGELFF.

The V call is TRBV5-1, the J call TRBJ2-1, with 8 bases fitting TRBD2. CDR3 length: 15 amino acids. The V gene end was trimmed by 0 bases and the J gene end by 6 bases; junction bases not matched to a gene: 5. CDR1 and CDR2 (germline): SGHRS, YFSETQ. As DNA, the CDR3 is TGCGCCAGCAGCTTGGGCGCGGGGGGAATCAATGAGCAGTTCTTC. Translating it yields CASSLGAGGINEQFF. Supplemented by reference TRBV5-1 and TRBJ2-1, the full variable domain reads KAGVTQTPRYLIKTRGQQVTLSCSPISGHRSVSWYQQTPGQGLQFLFEYFSETQRNKGNFPGRFSGRQFSNSRSEMNVSTLELGDSALYLCASSLGAGGINEQFFGPGTRLTVL.

The V and J genes are TRBV28 and TRBJ1-6; 7 nucleotides align to TRBD1. The CDR3 length is 14 residues. V was pared by 2 bases and J by 5 bases, with 0 bases of the junction left unmatched. Germline CDR1 reads MDHEN; CDR2 reads SYDVKM. For the CDR3, the DNA is TGTGCCAGCAGTTTAACAGGGGATAATTCACCCCTCCACTTT. Protein product: CASSLTGDNSPLHF. Variable domain in full (rest from reference TRBV28 and TRBJ1-6): DVKVTQSSRYLVKRTGEKVFLECVQDMDHENMFWYRQDPGLGLRLIYFSYDVKMKEKGDIPEGYSVSREKKERFSLILESASTNQTSMYLCASSLTGDNSPLHFGNGTRLTVT.

The chain links TRBV6-1 to TRBJ2-3, with a possible D match to TRBD1 (6 bases). Deletions cut 7 bases from V and 0 bases from J, with 14 bases between. Per germline, CDR1 MNHNS and CDR2 SASEGT. The CDR3 spans 15 residues. CDR3 nucleotides: TGTGCCAGCACCGGACAGATTTTGAGCACAGATACGCAGTATTTT. The encoded protein is CASTGQILSTDTQYF.

The V and J genes are TRBV27 and TRBJ2-5; D remains ambiguous. The germline V and J ends were trimmed by 0 bases and 0 bases, with 8 bases remaining between them. CDR3 size: 15 residues. Germline assignment: CDR1 MNHEY and CDR2 SMNVEV (reference sequence). The CDR3 here is CASSLSSEYQETQYF. CDR3 nucleotide sequence: TGTGCCAGCAGTTTATCATCCGAGTACCAAGAGACCCAGTACTTC.

V is TRBV19 and J is TRBJ2-5, with 11 bases lining up with TRBD2. The CDR3 contains 17 residues. The germline V gene has CDR1 LNHDA and CDR2 SQIVND (reference sequence). The J segment lost 0 bases and the V segment lost 2 bases, leaving 5 bases of the junction unmatched. CDR3 sequence: CASSIPTSGGYQETQYF. In nucleotides, the CDR3 is TGTGCCAGTAGTATACCTACTAGCGGGGGCTACCAAGAGACCCAGTACTTC. Full variable domain (outside the CDR3, taken from reference TRBV19 and TRBJ2-5): DGGITQSPKYLFRKEGQNVTLSCEQNLNHDAMYWYRQDPGQGLRLIYYSQIVNDFQKGDIAEGYSVSREKKESFPLTVTSAQKNPTAFYLCASSIPTSGGYQETQYFGPGTRLLVL.

The J gene is TRBJ2-7, the V gene TRBV28; 16 positions agree with TRBD2. The V and J ends lost 0 bases and 7 bases, in that order; junction bases with no gene match: 6. The CDR3 runs 17 residues. Germline V gene sequence: CDR1 MDHEN, CDR2 SYDVKM. CDR3 coding DNA: TGTGCCAGCAGTTTATGGGGACTAGCGGGAGGGCCATGGGAGCAGTACTTC. It is translated as CASSLWGLAGGPWEQYF.

The chain has TRBV10-1 and TRBJ2-1; a weak D match, TRBD2 (5 bases). V lost 2 bases and J 4 bases, leaving 9 bases between the germline ends. Germline V gene data show CDR1 as WNHNN and CDR2 as SYGVQD (reference sequence). The CDR3 runs 14 residues. The CDR3 loop is CASSELDSYNEQFF. The CDR3 DNA sequence: TGCGCCAGCAGTGAGCTGGACTCTTACAATGAGCAGTTCTTC.

This chain uses TRBV28 with TRBJ1-5, with 9 positions matching TRBD1. The CDR3 extends over 14 amino acids. Germline assignment: CDR1 MDHEN and CDR2 SYDVKM. The ends lost 2 bases at V and 6 bases at J; junction bases unmatched: 2. The CDR3 sequence: CASSLPGQGQPQHF. In DNA form, the CDR3 reads TGTGCCAGCAGTTTACCGGGACAGGGTCAGCCCCAGCATTTT.

The V and J genes are TRBV27 and TRBJ1-5; no firm D call. This CDR3 spans 12 amino acids. CDR1 MNHEY and CDR2 SMNVEV come from the germline V gene (reference sequence). V was shortened by 6 bases and J by 2 bases, with 5 bases between the two germline ends. The CDR3 region is CASSQGNQPQHF. CDR3 in DNA: TGTGCCAGCAGCCAGGGCAATCAGCCCCAGCATTTT.

This clone has only one observation. V and J are TRBV5-1 and TRBJ2-2; a weak D match, TRBD1 (5 bases). Germline CDR1 reads SGHRS; CDR2 reads YFSETQ. The germline V and J ends were trimmed by 0 bases and 3 bases, with 12 bases remaining between them. The CDR3 totals 16 residues. CDR3 sequence (DNA): TGCGCCAGCAGCTTGGTACAGGATGTTTACACCGGGGAGCTGTTTTTT. Amino acids: CASSLVQDVYTGELFF.

The CDR3 nucleotides read TGTGCCAGCAGTGAGACAGGGTTGATGAATTCACCCCTCCACTTT. Amino acids: CASSETGLMNSPLHF. This rearrangement joins TRBV6-1 to TRBJ1-6; 7 bases align to TRBD1. Losses at the gene ends were 3 bases for V and 7 bases for J; bases not matched to a gene: 6. The germline gives CDR1 MNHNS, CDR2 SASEGT. The CDR3 length is 15 residues.